The T cell receptor beta chain under discussion was sequenced for a study of shared T cell receptors in the human thymus (dated by TCRdb to the early 2020s). Some background on the complete study: The study examined how the human thymus generates shared, self-reactive T-cell receptor alpha chains.

Germline trimming: 4 bases from V, 2 bases from J; junction bases outside gene matches: 6. The CDR3 starts with the cysteine, ends with the phenylalanine, and has 16 residues. Only the CDR3 DNA stays, 48 bases, in frame from base 1. CDR1 and CDR2 (MNHEY, SMNVEV) derive from the germline V gene (reference sequence). Concerning this clone itself: The target of this receptor is not known. No quality values exist for individual bases; no much larger clone is one base distant. The identical CDR3 is also encoded by other nucleotide sequences in the sample.

The method behind the library was the immunoSEQ multiplex PCR assay. In its TCRdb copy, this immuneACCESS table keeps in-frame sequences only and misses some clones. Where compared with another copy, unresolved V genes explain less than half of these, and the others have no known cause. The sample has under 850,000 clones on record, more than 75% of them singletons. The ten largest clones add up to 0.0095% to 0.013% of the sample. In addition, the sample was reused for a study of human thymus T cells. Taken from the second paper: Immunologically healthy infants undergoing open corrective cardiac surgery for congenital heart defects in Finland were used as donors. Thymus tissue was collected as surgical resects that were removed during corrective cardiac surgery. V and J gene segment usage appeared biased in both thymic and peripheral blood repertoires. According to the related research, thymic TCR repertoires were highly overlapping among unrelated individuals. The study used fewer than ten infant thymus samples plus four related peripheral blood samples to characterize TCR alpha and beta repertoires. Donor ages ranged from roughly 7 to 250 days, and the cohort comprised 5 to 7 male and a couple of female infants. Thymocytes were mechanically released from the tissue and were stored as pellets of roughly 9-31 million cells at -70 degrees C. Genomic DNA was extracted from frozen cell pellets with a QIAsymphony instrument. The immunoSEQ multiplex PCR assay was used to amplify the TCRB and TCRAD loci from a standardized quantity of quality-controlled genomic DNA. The amplicons covered the V(D)J region and were long enough to include the CDR3 and to identify the V and J genes. The commercial immunoSEQ service was used to sequence amplicons on an Illumina platform. Primer bias and sequencing errors were corrected as previously described, and TCRAD and TCRB definitions were based on the IMGT database. Analysis of the repertoires was done with immunoSEQ Analyzer 3.0 and VDJTools and included basic statistics, V/J segment usage, diversity estimates, rarefaction and pairwise overlap. Chao1, ChaoE, Efron-Thisted, Shannon and inverse Simpson indices were used to estimate diversity, which was also estimated on datasets down-sampled to the smallest sample. Repertoire overlap was assessed by strict matching of CDR3 nucleotide sequence, V gene and J gene, and clustering was done by Jaccard-based multidimensional scaling. On average, thymus samples yielded 650,000 to 1,000,000 unique TCRB clonotypes, whereas blood samples yielded 75,000 to 95,000.

Recombination connected TRBV27 to TRBJ2-3, and TRBD2 matches 10 of the central bases. The sample taken for sequencing was thymocytes. This clonotype was sampled from a boy under three years old with a congenital heart defect. Donor details come from another sample of the same person, matched by shared clones. The CDR3 protein is CASSSRTSGSTDTQYF. The DNA is as follows: TGTGCCAGCAGTTCGCGGACTAGCGGTTCCACAGATACGCAGTATTTT.